One and the same sample provided the 27 T cell receptor beta chains below, sequenced in a study of a mutant IDH1 vaccine in newly diagnosed glioma. Libraries were prepared by immunoSEQ multiplex PCR; TCRdb keeps only in-frame clonotypes and omits some of them. The table shows tens of thousands of clones, with almost 65% occurring only once. Time point specified: week 47, end of study. One vaccine dose held 300 ug of mutant IDH1 20-mer peptide and came with topical imiquimod. For these TCRs, the target antigens are not known. The specimen comprised peripheral blood mononuclear cells (PBMCs), sampled from a glioma patient whose treatment included an IDH1 peptide vaccine. These receptors came from a man aged 35-49 years with glioma. Some clones in this sample may be carry-over from other donors' samples.

This clone was detected a few times. This sequence joins TRBV30 and TRBJ2-7; tentative D call: TRBD1 (5 bases). V was cut by 0 bases and J by 0 bases, with 6 bases left in between. The V gene's germline CDR1 is GTSNPN and CDR2 SVGIG (reference sequence). The CDR3 extends over 13 amino acids. CDR3 protein: CAWSVGDSYEQYF. The CDR3 DNA sequence: TGTGCCTGGAGTGTAGGGGACTCCTACGAGCAGTACTTC. The complete variable domain, with remaining parts taken from reference TRBV30 and TRBJ2-7, reads SQTIHQWPATLVQPVGSPLSLECTVEGTSNPNLYWYRQAAGRGLQLLFYSVGIGQISSEVPQNLSASRPQDRQFILSSKKLLLSDSGFYLCAWSVGDSYEQYFGPGTRLTVT.

This clone was detected a few times. The CDR3 region has the DNA TGTGCCAGCAGCTTAGGGGACAGCTACGAGCAGTACTTC. Its translation: CASSLGDSYEQYF. The chain joins TRBV13 to TRBJ2-7; TRBD1 might be the D (6 bases). V lost 0 bases and J lost 3, with 6 bases in between. This CDR3 has 13 amino acids. Germline V gives CDR1 PRHDT, CDR2 FYEKMQ (reference sequence).

The CDR3 DNA is TGCGCCAGCAGCCTCCCAGGGGCGGGGACCGGGGAGCTGTTTTTT. It yields the protein CASSLPGAGTGELFF. V and J are TRBV5-1 and TRBJ2-2; D tentatively reads TRBD1 or TRBD2 (6 bases each). Germline CDR1 SGHRS, CDR2 YFSETQ. The CDR3 has 15 amino acids. V was shortened by 4 bases and J by 5 bases, with 15 bases between the two germline ends.

This clone was counted only a few times. This chain connects TRBV5-1 to TRBJ2-2; no clear D. CDR3 length: 14 amino acids. CDR1 is SGHRS and CDR2 is YFSETQ in the germline V gene. The V gene lost 1 base and the J gene lost 1 base, with 5 bases spanning the gap. DNA of the CDR3: TGCGCCAGCAGCTTGTGGGAGAACACCGGGGAGCTGTTTTTT. Translation gives CASSLWENTGELFF.

This sequence joins TRBV5-6 and TRBJ2-5, with TRBD2 matching over 10 bases. Trimming took 4 bases from V and 7 from J; bases not matched to a gene: 13. Germline V gene lookup returns CDR1 SGHDT and CDR2 YYEEEE. The CDR3 is 16 residues long. The CDR3: CASSPISGGAGRTQYF. Written as DNA, the CDR3 is TGTGCCAGCAGCCCGATAAGCGGGGGGGCGGGTCGGACCCAGTACTTC.

The gene calls are TRBV18 and TRBJ2-7; 7 nucleotides align to TRBD1. V trimming: 6 bases; J trimming: 3 bases; junction bases outside the gene matches: 5. This CDR3 region has 13 residues. From germline, CDR1 is KGHSH and CDR2 LQKENI. The CDR3, as DNA: TGTGCCAGCTCTCCCGGGACAGTCTACGAGCAGTACTTC. Protein sequence: CASSPGTVYEQYF.

The V gene is TRBV6-5, the J gene TRBJ2-7; D is perhaps TRBD2 (5 bases). This CDR3 is built from 10 residues. The V gene lost 11 bases and the J gene lost 6 bases, with 11 bases spanning the gap. Germline CDR1 and CDR2: MNHEY and SVGAGI. The CDR3 DNA follows: TGTGCCGCGGGTTTAGGCGAGCAGTACTTC. This codes for CAAGLGEQYF.

The chain combines TRBV6-5 with TRBJ1-6; D gene unclear. Germline V gives CDR1 MNHEY, CDR2 SVGAGI. V dropped 3 bases and J dropped 3 bases, with 6 bases sitting between them. CDR3 size: 14 residues. CDR3 DNA sequence: TGTGCCAGCAGTTATGAGGGCTATAATTCACCCCTCCACTTT. Protein: CASSYEGYNSPLHF.

The CDR3 DNA follows: TGTGCCAGCAGCCAAGAGACAGCAGCCCTTGGTGAGCAGTTCTTC. It yields the protein CASSQETAALGEQFF. The rearrangement uses TRBV4-2 and TRBJ2-1, with D perhaps TRBD1 (5 bases). CDR3 size: 15 residues. The germline V gene has CDR1 LGHNA and CDR2 YNFKEQ. V lost 0 bases to trimming and J lost 9 bases, with 15 bases between them.

The genes are TRBV5-1 and TRBJ1-1; the D gene is possibly TRBD1 (6 bases). The germline V gene has CDR1 SGHRS and CDR2 YFSETQ. This CDR3 has 17 amino acids. Between the trimmed V and J ends, which lost 0 bases and 4 bases, there was a span of 19 bases. The CDR3: CASSLGTASPGVTEAFF. The CDR3 DNA follows: TGCGCCAGCAGCTTGGGGACAGCCTCCCCGGGGGTCACTGAAGCTTTCTTT.

This clone appeared once. The genes are TRBV6-6 and TRBJ1-2; D perhaps matches TRBD1 (6 bases). The CDR3 runs 13 residues. The germline V and J ends were trimmed by 6 bases and 5 bases, with 13 bases remaining between them. CDR1 MNHNY and CDR2 SVGAGI come from the germline V gene (reference sequence). The CDR3 is CASRATGGYGYTF. CDR3 sequence (DNA): TGTGCCAGCAGGGCGACAGGTGGATATGGCTACACCTTC.

This rearrangement joins TRBV19 to TRBJ2-4; D is unclear. The germline V gene encodes CDR1 LNHDA and CDR2 SQIVND (reference sequence). Trimming removed 3 bases from V and 5 bases from J, with 11 bases in between. The CDR3 has 14 amino acids. The CDR3 is CASSIGLSQNIQYF. CDR3 coding DNA: TGTGCCAGTAGTATCGGATTAAGCCAAAACATTCAGTACTTC. Looking up the rest from reference TRBV19 and TRBJ2-4 gives the full variable domain: DGGITQSPKYLFRKEGQNVTLSCEQNLNHDAMYWYRQDPGQGLRLIYYSQIVNDFQKGDIAEGYSVSREKKESFPLTVTSAQKNPTAFYLCASSIGLSQNIQYFGAGTRLSVL.

The rearrangement links TRBV30 to TRBJ2-7; 8 bases fit TRBD1. The CDR3 has 13 residues. Germline values: CDR1 GTSNPN, CDR2 SVGIG (reference sequence). With 0 bases clipped from V and 3 bases from J, the junction kept 1 base outside the gene matches. The CDR3: CAWSVGQGYEQYF. The CDR3 DNA sequence: TGTGCCTGGAGTGTAGGACAGGGCTACGAGCAGTACTTC.

The chain carries TRBV5-8 and TRBJ1-1; D gene uncertain. V was cut by 6 bases and J by 5 bases, with 14 bases left in between. This CDR3 has 13 amino acids. Per the germline V gene, CDR1 is SGHTS and CDR2 is YDEGEE. CDR3 bases: TGTGCCAGCACCATCCCGGCGGGGACTGAAGCTTTCTTT. Translation gives CASTIPAGTEAFF.

J is TRBJ2-5 and V is TRBV25-1; D is perhaps TRBD1 or TRBD2 (5 bases each). This CDR3 contains 14 residues. Deletions cut 2 bases from V and 13 bases from J, with 20 bases between. Germline V gene sequence: CDR1 MGHDK, CDR2 SYGVNS. The CDR3 nucleotides are TGTGCCAGCAGTGAAGAGGGTTTTAGGGGTAAGCTGTACTTC. Its translation is CASSEEGFRGKLYF.

This rearrangement joins TRBV15 to TRBJ2-7, with TRBD2 as a possible D gene (6 bases). The CDR3 length is 14 residues. Germline V gene data show CDR1 as LNHNV and CDR2 as YYDKDF (reference sequence). V was cut by 1 base and J by 2 bases, with 9 bases left in between. The CDR3 sequence: CATSRVRGTYEQYF. The CDR3, as DNA: TGTGCCACCAGCAGAGTACGGGGGACCTACGAGCAGTACTTC.

J is TRBJ2-6 and V is TRBV4-1; D ambiguous. Trimming removed 5 bases at V and 2 bases at J, with 10 bases between. The CDR3 consists of 15 residues. Germline V CDR1 and CDR2: MGHRA, YSYEKL. The CDR3 DNA reads as TGCGCCAGCAGCTATACGATCGCTGGGGCCAACGTCCTGACTTTC. Its translation is CASSYTIAGANVLTF.

This clone has a handful of counts. The chain links TRBV30 to TRBJ2-7; the match to TRBD1 covers 9 bases. The length of the CDR3 is 16 residues. The germline CDR1 and CDR2 sequences are GTSNPN and SVGIG (reference sequence). Trimming removed 2 bases from V and 4 bases from J; junction bases left unmatched: 12. The CDR3 coding sequence is TGTGCCTGGAGTTCCAGGACAGGGGCCACACCTTACGAGCAGTACTTC. This sequence encodes CAWSSRTGATPYEQYF.

The chain's CDR3 is CASSDPPTGGGETQYF. For the CDR3, the DNA is TGTGCCAGCAGTGACCCCCCCACAGGGGGAGGGGAGACCCAGTACTTC. The rearrangement uses TRBV25-1 and TRBJ2-5, with D perhaps matching TRBD1 (8 bases). Germline V gene data show CDR1 as MGHDK and CDR2 as SYGVNS. The CDR3 loop spans 16 amino acids. Trimming removed 3 bases at V and 5 bases at J, with 19 bases between.

The chain joins TRBV6-4 to TRBJ1-1; D unclear. The CDR3 consists of 13 residues. Looked up from germline, CDR1 is MRHNA and CDR2 is SNTAGT. V lost 6 bases to trimming and J lost 3 bases, with 11 bases between them. CDR3 in amino acids: CASRGEGYTEAFF. The CDR3 DNA sequence: TGTGCCAGCAGGGGTGAGGGTTACACTGAAGCTTTCTTT.

V and J are TRBV15 and TRBJ1-1; D gene uncertain. The germline gives CDR1 LNHNV, CDR2 YYDKDF (reference sequence). The V end was cut by 0 bases, the J end by 1 base, with 9 bases between. The CDR3 contains 15 residues. As DNA, the CDR3 is TGTGCCACCAGCAGAGATCCTGAGGGGAACACTGAAGCTTTCTTT. Its translation: CATSRDPEGNTEAFF.

This rearrangement joins TRBV6-4 to TRBJ1-6, with a weak D call TRBD1 (5 bases). V was clipped by 6 bases and J by 0 bases, with 6 bases between them. In germline, CDR1 is MRHNA, CDR2 SNTAGT. This CDR3 contains 14 residues. In DNA, the CDR3 is TGTGCCAGCAGAGACAGCTCCTATAATTCACCCCTCCACTTT. Amino acids: CASRDSSYNSPLHF.

The chain has TRBV7-9 and TRBJ1-1; D might be TRBD1 (5 bases). Trimming took 5 bases from V and 4 from J, leaving 17 bases between them. CDR1 and CDR2 (germline): SEHNR, FQNEAQ (reference sequence). The CDR3 runs 15 residues. CDR3 loop: CASSRGGAWGTEAFF. In DNA form, the CDR3 reads TGTGCCAGCAGCCGCGGTGGGGCTTGGGGCACTGAAGCTTTCTTT.

The J gene is TRBJ2-7, the V gene TRBV6-1; no firm D call. The germline V gene has CDR1 MNHNS and CDR2 SASEGT. V dropped 3 bases and J dropped 1 base, with 10 bases sitting between them. This CDR3 has 14 amino acids. The CDR3 loop is CASSDIRRSYEQYF. CDR3 DNA sequence: TGTGCCAGCAGTGATATTAGGCGTTCCTACGAGCAGTACTTC.

In this sample, this clone turned up once. The chain employs TRBV5-1 and TRBJ2-3; unclear D gene. The CDR3 extends over 15 amino acids. The V and J ends lost 0 bases and 3 bases respectively, with 11 bases between them. Germline CDR1 reads SGHRS; CDR2 reads YFSETQ. Here the CDR3 reads CASSLGSIGTDTQYF. The CDR3 nucleotides read TGCGCCAGCAGCTTGGGTAGCATCGGAACAGATACGCAGTATTTT.

This clone was detected only once. The rearrangement uses TRBV5-6 and TRBJ1-2, with 10 bases matching TRBD1. V was pared by 4 bases and J by 8 bases, with 5 bases of the junction left unmatched. Germline CDR1 reads SGHDT; CDR2 reads YYEEEE. This CDR3 spans 13 amino acids. The CDR3 reads CASSGDRGWGYTF. Here the CDR3 DNA reads TGTGCCAGCAGCGGGGACAGGGGCTGGGGCTACACCTTC.

The V gene is TRBV15, the J gene TRBJ2-7, with 7 bases fitting TRBD1. V lost 3 bases and J lost 3; bases outside the gene matches: 2. The CDR3 spans 13 residues. In germline, CDR1 is LNHNV, CDR2 YYDKDF (reference sequence). CDR3 in DNA: TGTGCCACCAGCAGGGACAGGCACTACGAGCAGTACTTC. It codes for CATSRDRHYEQYF.